Sequencing of this T cell receptor beta chain was carried out in a study of tumor T cells in aggressive B-cell lymphoma. Only in-frame clones appear in the TCRdb table, and some are missing; sequencing was by immunoSEQ multiplex PCR. The sample lists 10,000 or so clones, 92% occurring once. The germline CDR1 and CDR2 sequences are SQVTM and ANQGSEA. CDR3 length: 11 amino acids. Trimming left V 6 bases short and J 1 base short, with 3 bases between. The sample taken for sequencing was tumor tissue. The TCR comes from an adult with diffuse large B cell lymphoma. V and J are TRBV29-1 and TRBJ2-2; no definite D call. The CDR3 protein is CSVRNTGELFF. For the CDR3, the DNA is TGCAGCGTCCGGAACACCGGGGAGCTGTTTTTT.